Listed below are T cell receptor beta chains from one sample, sequenced in a study of CD8+ T cells in alopecia areata. Sequencing was performed with immunoSEQ multiplex PCR; in TCRdb, only in-frame clones are kept and a portion is missing. The data contain some 240,000 clones, about 50% of them singletons. Source: CD4+ T cells sorted from blood, taken at week 4, from a patient treated with tofacitinib. The receptors derive from a human donor with alopecia areata. Each CDR3 is given with its conserved first and last residue. Fields, in order: D gene, V gene, clone size, J gene, CDR3 DNA, CDR3 protein. A D gene is named only where the DNA matches it firmly. Size is stated for part of the rows, as once, few or many counts, or as a class when the clone is expanded.

D: -; V: TRBV7-2; size: -; J: TRBJ1-4; DNA: TGTGCCAGCAGCTTAGTTAACCGAAGAGAAGAAAAACTGTTTTTT; CDR3: CASSLVNRREEKLFF
D: TRBD1; V: TRBV7-2; size: -; J: TRBJ2-3; DNA: TGTGCCAGCAGCGCCCGACAGGGTGGGAGCACAGATACGCAGTATTTT; CDR3: CASSARQGGSTDTQYF
D: -; V: TRBV2; size: -; J: TRBJ2-1; DNA: TGTGCCAGCAGTGAATTATGGGACAATGAGCAGTTCTTC; CDR3: CASSELWDNEQFF
D: -; V: TRBV19; size: few; J: TRBJ2-5; DNA: TGTGCCAGAAGGATGTGGGAGACCCAGTACTTC; CDR3: CARRMWETQYF
D: TRBD1; V: TRBV7-9; size: few; J: TRBJ1-4; DNA: TGTGCCAGCAGCTACGGACAGGTCGAAAAACTGTTTTTT; CDR3: CASSYGQVEKLFF
D: -; V: TRBV5-6; size: once; J: TRBJ2-5; DNA: TGTGCCAGCAGCTTTCTTTCTCAAGAGACCCAGTACTTC; CDR3: CASSFLSQETQYF
D: -; V: TRBV6-5; size: -; J: TRBJ1-4; DNA: TGTGCCAGCAGTCCCCTGGGTAGGGAAAAACTGTTTTTT; CDR3: CASSPLGREKLFF
D: TRBD1; V: TRBV5-1; size: few; J: TRBJ1-1; DNA: TGCGCCAGCAGCCGACAGGGGAACACTGAAGCTTTCTTT; CDR3: CASSRQGNTEAFF
D: -; V: TRBV7-6; size: -; J: TRBJ2-7; DNA: TGTGCCAGCAGCTCGCAGCAGGCGGGGTCCTACGAGCAGTACTTC; CDR3: CASSSQQAGSYEQYF
D: -; V: TRBV7-2; size: few; J: TRBJ1-5; DNA: TGTGCCAGCAGCACGTACAATCAGCCCCAGCATTTT; CDR3: CASSTYNQPQHF
D: TRBD2; V: TRBV4-1; size: few; J: TRBJ2-1; DNA: TGCGCCAGTCGACGAATCCTAGCGGGGAGCTCCTACAATGAGCAGTTCTTC; CDR3: CASRRILAGSSYNEQFF
D: -; V: TRBV7-9; size: -; J: TRBJ2-3; DNA: TGTGCCAGCAGCTTAGGATACCAAAGCACAGATACGCAGTATTTT; CDR3: CASSLGYQSTDTQYF
D: -; V: TRBV30; size: -; J: TRBJ1-1; DNA: TGTGCCTGGAGAAGGGTCGGCAGACAGAACACTGAAGCTTTCTTT; CDR3: CAWRRVGRQNTEAFF
D: -; V: TRBV7-2; size: many; J: TRBJ1-4; DNA: TGTGCCAGCAGCGAATGGGCCCAAGGGAAACTGTTTTTT; CDR3: CASSEWAQGKLFF
D: -; V: TRBV7-7; size: -; J: TRBJ2-2; DNA: TGTGCCAGCAGCTTAGGGTCCGGGGAGCTGTTTTTT; CDR3: CASSLGSGELFF
D: -; V: TRBV30; size: -; J: TRBJ2-1; DNA: TGTGCCCGGAGGGTTGCCAATGAGCAGTTCTTC; CDR3: CARRVANEQFF
D: TRBD1; V: TRBV10-3; size: -; J: TRBJ2-7; DNA: TGTGCCATCAGTACCGGGACAGGGGCTATATTCCACGAGCAGTACTTC; CDR3: CAISTGTGAIFHEQYF
D: -; V: TRBV29-1; size: -; J: TRBJ1-1; DNA: TGCAGCGTTGGAGGCAGGATGAACACTGAAGCTTTCTTT; CDR3: CSVGGRMNTEAFF
D: -; V: TRBV6-5; size: few; J: TRBJ1-6; DNA: TGTGCCAGCAGCGACCAAACCTGGGGCAATTCACCCCTCCACTTT; CDR3: CASSDQTWGNSPLHF
D: TRBD2; V: TRBV11-1; size: few; J: TRBJ2-3; DNA: TGTGCCAGCAGCCCTAGCGGGGTAAGCACAGATACGCAGTATTTT; CDR3: CASSPSGVSTDTQYF
D: -; V: TRBV27; size: few; J: TRBJ1-1; DNA: TGTGCCAGCAGTTTAGTTCACAACACTGAAGCTTTCTTT; CDR3: CASSLVHNTEAFF
D: -; V: TRBV5-6; size: -; J: TRBJ1-2; DNA: TGTGCCAGCAGCTTAAGACAAAACTATGGCTACACCTTC; CDR3: CASSLRQNYGYTF
D: -; V: TRBV19; size: -; J: TRBJ1-2; DNA: TGTGCCAGTAGTATAGTCGAAGGGAATGGCTACACCTTC; CDR3: CASSIVEGNGYTF
D: -; V: TRBV29-1; size: -; J: TRBJ1-2; DNA: TGCAGCGTTTTGACGCGGGGGGCCACCTCCGACGGCTACACCTTC; CDR3: CSVLTRGATSDGYTF
D: -; V: TRBV29-1; size: -; J: TRBJ2-3; DNA: TGCAGCGTTGAGGGGGGCACAGATACGCAGTATTTT; CDR3: CSVEGGTDTQYF
D: -; V: TRBV20-1; size: -; J: TRBJ2-7; DNA: TGCAGTGTCAGGAACACCTACGAGCAGTACTTC; CDR3: CSVRNTYEQYF
D: TRBD1; V: TRBV30; size: few; J: TRBJ1-5; DNA: TGTGCCTGGACATCTGGGACAGCGGGCAATCAGCCCCAGCATTTT; CDR3: CAWTSGTAGNQPQHF
D: TRBD2; V: TRBV20-1; size: -; J: TRBJ2-7; DNA: TGCAGTGCCAGTTCGGGGGGCGAGCAGTACTTC; CDR3: CSASSGGEQYF
D: -; V: TRBV11-1; size: -; J: TRBJ2-3; DNA: TGTGCCAGCAGCTCAACCACCTTTACAGATACGCAGTATTTT; CDR3: CASSSTTFTDTQYF
D: -; V: TRBV19; size: -; J: TRBJ1-2; DNA: TGTGCCAGTACCCTATCTACGCGAAACTATGGCTACACCTTC; CDR3: CASTLSTRNYGYTF
D: TRBD1; V: TRBV30; size: -; J: TRBJ1-1; DNA: TGTGCCTGCATGGGACAGGCGAACACTGAAGCTTTCTTT; CDR3: CACMGQANTEAFF
D: TRBD1; V: TRBV25-1; size: few; J: TRBJ1-1; DNA: TGTGCCAGCAGAGGGACAGGAGCAGTGAACACTGAAGCTTTCTTT; CDR3: CASRGTGAVNTEAFF
D: -; V: TRBV14; size: -; J: TRBJ2-7; DNA: TGTGCCAGCAGCCAAGATTTTTTCCCTGGCGAGCAGTACTTC; CDR3: CASSQDFFPGEQYF
D: TRBD1; V: TRBV5-1; size: -; J: TRBJ2-7; DNA: TGCGCCAGCAGCTCGACAGGGGTCCACGAGCAGTACTTC; CDR3: CASSSTGVHEQYF
D: -; V: TRBV7-2; size: -; J: TRBJ2-5; DNA: TGTGCCAGCAGCTTCCCCTTCAAAGAGACCCAGTACTTC; CDR3: CASSFPFKETQYF
D: -; V: TRBV7-2; size: -; J: TRBJ2-5; DNA: TGTGCCAGCAGCTACCCGACAGGCCACCAAGAGACCCAGTACTTC; CDR3: CASSYPTGHQETQYF
D: -; V: TRBV9; size: -; J: TRBJ1-5; DNA: TGTGCCAGCAGCGTAGGAGAAGACAATCAGCCCCAGCATTTT; CDR3: CASSVGEDNQPQHF
D: -; V: TRBV25-1; size: -; J: TRBJ1-2; DNA: TGTGCCAGCAGTGAATTGGAGACAGTCCCGATCACCTTC; CDR3: CASSELETVPITF
D: TRBD1; V: TRBV5-6; size: -; J: TRBJ2-7; DNA: TGTGCCAGCACCTCCCCCAGGGACAGCCACTCCTACGAGCAGTACTTC; CDR3: CASTSPRDSHSYEQYF
D: TRBD1; V: TRBV29-1; size: -; J: TRBJ2-2; DNA: TGCAGCGCCGGACAGGGCCAGAACACCGGGGAGCTGTTTTTT; CDR3: CSAGQGQNTGELFF
D: TRBD1; V: TRBV11-2; size: -; J: TRBJ2-7; DNA: TGTGCCAGCAGCACGCCCCCCGGGACAGGGGGCGACGAGCAGTACTTC; CDR3: CASSTPPGTGGDEQYF
D: -; V: TRBV6-1; size: -; J: TRBJ1-4; DNA: TGTGCCAGCAGTGAATTAGGGACCGGGAGGGAAAAACTGTTTTTT; CDR3: CASSELGTGREKLFF
D: TRBD2; V: TRBV4-2; size: -; J: TRBJ2-7; DNA: TGTGCCAGCAGCCAATCTCTAGCGGGGGGCGTCTACGAGCAGTACTTC; CDR3: CASSQSLAGGVYEQYF
D: -; V: TRBV29-1; size: -; J: TRBJ1-1; DNA: TGCAGCGTTGAATCCCGGACACAGAACACTGAAGCTTTCTTT; CDR3: CSVESRTQNTEAFF
D: -; V: TRBV7-2; size: once; J: TRBJ2-2; DNA: TGTGCCAGCAGCTTAACAGTCGCGAACACCGGGGAGCTGTTTTTT; CDR3: CASSLTVANTGELFF
D: -; V: TRBV25-1; size: -; J: TRBJ1-2; DNA: TGTGCCAGCAGTGACTTGTCCTATGGCTACACCTTC; CDR3: CASSDLSYGYTF
D: TRBD2; V: TRBV5-6; size: -; J: TRBJ2-2; DNA: TGTGCCAGCAGCTTTGGACTAGCGGGGTCCCGGAGCACCGGGGAGCTGTTTTTT; CDR3: CASSFGLAGSRSTGELFF
D: -; V: TRBV10-3; size: -; J: TRBJ1-1; DNA: TGTGCCATCAGTGGCAGGGATGTGTACACTGAAGCTTTCTTT; CDR3: CAISGRDVYTEAFF
D: -; V: TRBV10-3; size: many; J: TRBJ1-5; DNA: TGCGCCAGCAGTGAGGCTCAGGGTCCCCAGCATTTT; CDR3: CASSEAQGPQHF
D: TRBD2; V: TRBV29-1; size: -; J: TRBJ2-3; DNA: TGCAGCGCCCTTACCGGGACTAGCGGGGCCACAGATACGCAGTATTTT; CDR3: CSALTGTSGATDTQYF